This passage covers 22 T cell receptor beta chains from one sample sequenced in a study of naive CD8 T cells in extremely preterm neonates. Sequenced by immunoSEQ multiplex PCR; TCRdb stores in-frame clones only, minus some. Altogether under 6,000 clones are present, approximately 98% being singletons, with the ten largest covering about 0.5%. The material sequenced was naive CD8+ T cells from blood. Every receptor here comes from a human donor in good health.

The gene calls are TRBV28 and TRBJ2-7, with 8 bases matching TRBD2. V shed 8 bases and J 0 bases; nucleotides not matched to a gene: 9. The CDR3 length is 15 residues. The germline V gene encodes CDR1 MDHEN and CDR2 SYDVKM. The CDR3 DNA follows: TGTGCCAGCCTTACCTCTAGCGGGCCCTCCTACGAGCAGTACTTC. Encoded protein: CASLTSSGPSYEQYF. Together with reference TRBV28 and TRBJ2-7, the CDR3 gives the full variable domain: DVKVTQSSRYLVKRTGEKVFLECVQDMDHENMFWYRQDPGLGLRLIYFSYDVKMKEKGDIPEGYSVSREKKERFSLILESASTNQTSMYLCASLTSSGPSYEQYFGPGTRLTVT.

The chain employs TRBV9 and TRBJ2-7, with D possibly being TRBD2 (5 bases). The V gene's germline CDR1 is SGDLS and CDR2 YYNGEE. The CDR3 spans 12 residues. With 4 bases removed from V and 2 bases from J, the gap between germline ends came to 7 bases. CDR3 loop: CASSSRAYEQYF. In nucleotides, the CDR3 is TGTGCCAGCAGCTCGCGGGCCTACGAGCAGTACTTC.

As concerns this clone: The germline gene is not matched at one end of the junction; a read error may be the cause. At the DNA level, this CDR3 is encoded by other sequences in the same sample as well. In DNA form, the CDR3 reads TGCGCCAGCAGCCCCCGCCGGGAGCGGGGGTACCAAGAGACCCAGTACTTC. Its translation is CASSPRRERGYQETQYF. The J gene is TRBJ2-5, the V gene TRBV5-4, with 8 bases aligning to TRBD2. Germline CDR1 SGHNT, CDR2 YYREEE (reference sequence). The CDR3 extends over 17 amino acids.

The chain couples TRBV12-5 to TRBJ2-7, with 9 bases that match TRBD1. Trimming at V came to 0 bases and at J to 2 bases, leaving 8 bases not matched to a gene. The CDR3 has 17 amino acids. Germline CDR1 and CDR2: LGHNT and FRNRAP. This CDR3 reads CASGLVERTGATYEQYF. The CDR3, as DNA: TGTGCTAGTGGTTTGGTAGAGAGGACAGGGGCCACCTACGAGCAGTACTTC.

This chain uses TRBV5-1 with TRBJ1-5; 8 positions agree with TRBD1. The CDR3 spans 15 residues. Germline lookup yields CDR1 SGHRS and CDR2 YFSETQ. V shed 0 bases and J 6 bases; nucleotides not matched to a gene: 5. Written as DNA, the CDR3 is TGCGCCAGCAGCTTGGAAGGGACAGGTGGTCAGCCCCAGCATTTT. This sequence encodes CASSLEGTGGQPQHF.

This chain joins TRBV7-2 and TRBJ2-5, with 8 nucleotides matching TRBD1. This CDR3 contains 15 residues. Per germline, CDR1 SGHTA and CDR2 FQGNSA. V lost 2 bases to trimming and J lost 1 base; unmatched junction nucleotides: 3. CDR3 sequence reads: CASSLRDRFQETQYF. DNA of the CDR3: TGTGCCAGCAGCTTAAGGGACAGGTTCCAAGAGACCCAGTACTTC.

This sequence joins TRBV27 and TRBJ2-7; 7 positions match TRBD2. V lost 2 bases and J lost 4; bases outside the gene matches: 5. Germline CDR1 reads MNHEY; CDR2 reads SMNVEV (reference sequence). The CDR3 has 14 amino acids. Written as DNA, the CDR3 is TGTGCCAGCAGTTTAGGAGCGGGATCTTACGAGCAGTACTTC. Its translation: CASSLGAGSYEQYF.

The V gene is TRBV28, the J gene TRBJ2-7; D gene ambiguous. The CDR3 sequence is 15 residues long. The germline gives CDR1 MDHEN, CDR2 SYDVKM. Trimming removed 5 bases from V and 2 bases from J, with 16 bases in between. The DNA for the CDR3 is TGTGCCAGCAGTCCTCCCCGCGGTTTTGCCTACGAGCAGTACTTC. Translating it yields CASSPPRGFAYEQYF.

This chain links TRBV7-9 with TRBJ1-1; no clear D. The CDR3 sequence is 15 residues long. The V end was cut by 4 bases, the J end by 3 bases, with 15 bases between. CDR1 and CDR2 from the germline V gene are SEHNR and FQNEAQ (reference sequence). The DNA for the CDR3 is TGTGCCAGCAGCTCACCGCTCGCCGAGCACACTGAAGCTTTCTTT. Its protein is CASSSPLAEHTEAFF.

This chain connects TRBV5-1 to TRBJ2-1; a weak D match, TRBD1 (6 bases). CDR1 is SGHRS and CDR2 is YFSETQ in the germline V gene. Trimming removed 7 bases from V and 0 bases from J, with 17 bases in between. The CDR3 covers 16 residues. The CDR3 nucleotides read TGCGCCAGCTACCAATTAACAGGGAGCTCCTACAATGAGCAGTTCTTC. Translation gives CASYQLTGSSYNEQFF. Full variable domain (outside the CDR3, taken from reference TRBV5-1 and TRBJ2-1): KAGVTQTPRYLIKTRGQQVTLSCSPISGHRSVSWYQQTPGQGLQFLFEYFSETQRNKGNFPGRFSGRQFSNSRSEMNVSTLELGDSALYLCASYQLTGSSYNEQFFGPGTRLTVL.

This chain uses TRBV7-9 with TRBJ1-2, with D maybe TRBD1 (6 bases). V shed 2 bases and J shed 3 bases, with 10 bases lying between them. This CDR3 is built from 14 residues. Germline V gene sequence: CDR1 SEHNR, CDR2 FQNEAQ (reference sequence). The CDR3 protein is CASSLREGDYGYTF. Here the CDR3 DNA reads TGTGCCAGCAGCTTACGAGAGGGGGACTATGGCTACACCTTC.

The chain combines TRBV28 with TRBJ1-1, with TRBD1 matching over 10 bases. In germline, CDR1 is MDHEN, CDR2 SYDVKM. The J segment lost 5 bases and the V segment lost 7 bases, leaving 7 bases of the junction unmatched. CDR3 length: 14 residues. CDR3 sequence: CASTWDRGNTEAFF. The CDR3 DNA sequence: TGTGCCAGCACCTGGGACAGGGGAAATACTGAAGCTTTCTTT.

The chain recombines TRBV18 with TRBJ2-5; no firm D call. The CDR3 sequence is 13 residues long. V was pared by 6 bases and J by 5 bases, with 13 bases between. CDR1 is KGHSH, CDR2 LQKENI, per germline. The CDR3 DNA reads as TGTGCCAGCTCCAAGGCAGGTTGGGAGACCCAGTACTTC. It is translated as CASSKAGWETQYF.

The chain carries TRBV13 and TRBJ1-2, with 9 positions matching TRBD1. Losses at the gene ends were 5 bases for V and 5 bases for J; bases not matched to a gene: 3. CDR1 and CDR2 from the germline V gene are PRHDT and FYEKMQ (reference sequence). This CDR3 is 13 amino acids long. This CDR3 is CASSAGQGYGYTF. CDR3 sequence (DNA): TGTGCCAGCAGCGCGGGACAGGGATATGGCTACACCTTC.

The V gene is TRBV7-8, the J gene TRBJ1-5; a weak D match, TRBD1 (6 bases). This CDR3 comprises 17 residues. The germline gives CDR1 SGHVS, CDR2 FQNEAQ. V lost 1 base and J 7 bases, leaving 20 bases between the germline ends. CDR3 region: CASSLVGAGREGQPQHF. The CDR3 nucleotides read TGTGCCAGCAGCTTAGTGGGGGCAGGGCGGGAGGGGCAGCCCCAGCATTTT.

This clone was observed once. The V gene is TRBV9, the J gene TRBJ2-6; D is possibly TRBD2 (5 bases). CDR3 length equals 15 residues. Germline CDR1 SGDLS, CDR2 YYNGEE. The V gene lost 4 bases and the J gene lost 0 bases, with 8 bases spanning the gap. CDR3 sequence (DNA): TGTGCCAGCAGCCTCGGGGACTCTGGGGCCAACGTCCTGACTTTC. This gives the protein CASSLGDSGANVLTF.

The chain couples TRBV7-9 to TRBJ2-1, with 10 bases that match TRBD2. The CDR3 has 14 amino acids. Trimming removed 4 bases from V and 7 bases from J; junction bases left unmatched: 4. The germline CDR1 and CDR2 sequences are SEHNR and FQNEAQ (reference sequence). The CDR3 nucleotides read TGTGCCAGCAGCTCCGAGACTAGCGGGAATGAGCAGTTCTTC. This sequence encodes CASSSETSGNEQFF.

V gene TRBV19 combines with J gene TRBJ1-2, with 8 nucleotides matching TRBD1. The germline V gene has CDR1 LNHDA and CDR2 SQIVND (reference sequence). V trimming: 3 bases; J trimming: 6 bases; junction bases outside the gene matches: 12. The CDR3 contains 16 residues. CDR3 coding DNA: TGTGCCAGTAGTATCGGGACAGGTACGAACTATCATGGCTACACCTTC. Its protein product is CASSIGTGTNYHGYTF.

The chain employs TRBV6-5 and TRBJ2-7; TRBD2 aligns across 8 bases. V lost 4 bases and J lost 0; bases outside the gene matches: 8. The CDR3 covers 16 residues. Germline V gives CDR1 MNHEY, CDR2 SVGAGI. The CDR3 loop is CASSSIDGRGSYEQYF. CDR3 coding DNA: TGTGCCAGCAGTTCTATCGACGGGAGGGGCTCCTACGAGCAGTACTTC.

The gene calls are TRBV28 and TRBJ2-3; 7 nucleotides align to TRBD1. The CDR3 consists of 14 residues. The V and J ends lost 5 bases and 1 base, in that order; junction bases with no gene match: 3. Germline CDR1 and CDR2: MDHEN and SYDVKM. The CDR3 DNA follows: TGTGCCAGCAGTGCCGGACAGGGCACAGATACGCAGTATTTT. Protein product: CASSAGQGTDTQYF.

The chain couples TRBV15 to TRBJ2-7, with TRBD1 matching over 8 bases. Germline trimming cut 2 bases from V and 0 bases from J; bases unmatched to any gene: 9. The CDR3 extends over 17 amino acids. CDR1 is LNHNV, CDR2 YYDKDF, per germline (reference sequence). The CDR3 loop is CATSRWTGQDSSYEQYF. The CDR3 coding sequence is TGTGCCACCAGCAGATGGACGGGACAGGATTCCTCCTACGAGCAGTACTTC.

The chain joins TRBV27 to TRBJ1-5; D perhaps matches TRBD1 (5 bases). Trimming cost V 6 bases and J 5 bases, with 17 bases left between them. The germline V gene encodes CDR1 MNHEY and CDR2 SMNVEV (reference sequence). This CDR3 has 15 amino acids. The DNA for the CDR3 is TGTGCCAGCAGCACCGCGGAGGGGCGAGATCAGCCCCAGCATTTT. Its translation is CASSTAEGRDQPQHF.